This T cell receptor (beta chain) comes out of a study of control samples from healthy donors and cancer patients. This clone was recorded only once. V was clipped by 6 bases and J by 4 bases, with 12 bases between them. CDR3 length: 13 residues. Germline CDR1 reads MDHEN; CDR2 reads SYDVKM. Some clones are missing from TCRdb's copy, which holds only in-frame ones; the method was immunoSEQ multiplex PCR. Seen here are about 170,000 clones, around 92% observed once, and the top ten hold roughly 1.6%. The rearrangement uses TRBV28 and TRBJ1-2; D is possibly TRBD1 (6 bases). The specimen sequenced was blood. This TCR was sampled from a woman in her 30s in good health. CDR3 nucleotides: TGTGCCAGCAGCACAAGGGGGGGCTATGGCTACACCTTC. Residues: CASSTRGGYGYTF.